Listed below are T cell receptor beta chains from one sample, sequenced in a study of read filtering for tumor transcriptome and immune sequencing. TCRdb analysed the reads with MiXCR anew, one entry per CDR3 protein. The sample records more than 100,000 distinct CDR3 sequences, around 14% being singletons. The sample consisted of a population of CD138-negative cells sorted from bone marrow. The origin of the receptors is a donor aged 40 or over with multiple myeloma. CDR3s leave out the opening cysteine and the closing phenylalanine or tryptophan. Each record gives: V gene, CDR3 protein.

>TRBV12-3/TRBV12-4
ASSKTGTSGLRDTQY
>TRBV7-3
ASSLRRGLAGEPNTGELF
>TRBV5-8
ASSLRGDGELF
>TRBV7-3
ASSKNRESEQF
>TRBV7-8
ASSPYSGRAGGTDTQY
>TRBV7-2
ASSLGGAGGNEQF
>TRBV4-1
ASSARETSGSQPYEQY
>TRBV5-8
ASSLGTSNSEQF
>TRBV4-2
ASSRTTGQGYTEAF
>TRBV18
ASSPPTAPHGNIQY
>TRBV29-1
SVGLAGANEQF
>TRBV7-9
ASSFPAATEAF
>TRBV3-1
ASSRIDRGGEQY
>TRBV4-2
ASSQRGQGAGDEQF
>TRBV12-3/TRBV12-4
ASTASGGYEQY
>TRBV6-2/TRBV6-3
ASSYRVPPGPQH
>TRBV19
ASRYSANTGELF
>TRBV3-1
ASSQEPAGGYEQY
>TRBV29-1
SVDRAAYNGQF
>TRBV7-9
ASSIVTGLNTEAF
>TRBV14
ASSYEFGTADTEAF
>TRBV29-1
SVAGTVNQPQH
>TRBV7-9
ASSLGQYSGNQPQH
>TRBV7-9
ASSFAGLPNTGELF
>TRBV5-1
ASSPVVNTEAF
>TRBV29-1
SVDQQDTQY
>TRBV29-1
SVHGTGSSYEQY
>TRBV20-1
SANTGTSGNEQF
>TRBV20-1
SAPRREGQDEQF
>TRBV7-2
ASSSVNQGNQPQH
>TRBV19
ASSRRTGVNTGELF
>TRBV13
ASSFTGGSTGELF
>TRBV7-9
ASSYATEAF
>TRBV5-1
ASSLGFPYNEQF
>TRBV6-2/TRBV6-3
ASSSNRGGNQPQH
>TRBV9
ASSTTGALLGYEQY
>TRBV2
ASSEIGQGNYGYT
>TRBV6-2/TRBV6-3
ASSWKGLIDEQY
>TRBV20-1
SARDPARGADDEQF
>TRBV5-1
ASSLVPETIYGYT
>TRBV4-2
ASSPKKSSYEQY
>TRBV29-1
SVVDNTGELF
>TRBV7-9
ASSLSGLYEQY
>TRBV27
ASSLKPQGYEQY
>TRBV2
ASSEWQGYIQY
>TRBV5-3
ARSSPCGMGEAF
>TRBV4-2
ASSQDWGGRANEQF
>TRBV7-2
ASSFQGAPGTEAF
>TRBV5-5
ASSLGQINTEAF
>TRBV29-1
SVEGPGGKETQY
>TRBV6-4
ASSDTDRAHEQF